Listed here are 9 T cell receptor beta chains from one sample, sequenced in a study of tumor and adjacent non-tumor tissue in lung cancer. The library came from three nested PCR rounds adapted from ARM-PCR protocols. TCRdb re-called the multiplex PCR reads through MiXCR, storing one row per CDR3 protein. The table records about 200,000 distinct CDR3 sequences, about two thirds of them present only once. This sample's RNA came from whole unsorted tissue. Sequencing input: lung tumor tissue. Receptors originate from a man between 60 and 75 years old with non-small cell lung cancer.

Remarks on this clonotype: Germline and junction disagree at one end, which may indicate a read error. The chain is built from TRBV11-3 and TRBJ2-1; TRBD1 might be the D (6 bases). CDR1 and CDR2 (germline): SGHNT, YENEEA. The CDR3 sequence is 11 residues long. The CDR3 is CTSIRGGEQFF. CDR3 bases: TGTACCAGCATAAGAGGGGGTGAGCAGTTCTTC.

The J gene is TRBJ2-3, the V gene TRBV6-5; D not resolved. Germline CDR1 is MNHEY and CDR2 is SVGAGI. Between the trimmed V and J ends, which lost 9 bases and 5 bases, there was a span of 24 bases. The CDR3 has 16 residues. CDR3 residues: CARKAVGRQGKDTQYF. The CDR3 DNA sequence: TGTGCCAGAAAGGCCGTCGGTAGACAAGGAAAAGATACGCAGTATTTT.

This clonotype appeared once. A much larger clone is a single base away; this may be a read error. The rearrangement uses TRBV20-1 and TRBJ2-1; 8 bases agree with TRBD2. Trimming took 5 bases from V and 9 from J; bases not matched to a gene: 21. This CDR3 is built from 17 residues. Per the germline V gene, CDR1 is DFQATT and CDR2 is SNEGSKA (reference sequence). The CDR3 sequence: CSAQIRLSGGTMGEQFF. In DNA form, the CDR3 reads TGCAGTGCTCAGATAAGGCTGAGCGGGGGAACCATGGGTGAGCAGTTCTTC.

This clonotype appeared once. The rearrangement joins TRBV20-1 to TRBJ2-3; 7 bases are shared with TRBD2. Germline trimming cut 2 bases from V and 12 bases from J; bases unmatched to any gene: 17. CDR1 is DFQATT, CDR2 SNEGSKA, per germline (reference sequence). The CDR3 is 15 residues long. The CDR3 reads CSARLLAETTETQYF. CDR3 DNA: TGCAGTGCTAGACTGCTAGCGGAAACGACAGAAACACAGTATTTT.

The table lists this clonotype with many counts. The chain employs TRBV4-2 and TRBJ2-2, with a possible D match to TRBD2 (6 bases). Deletions cut 1 base from V and 3 bases from J, with 12 bases between. This CDR3 has 16 residues. Germline V gene sequence: CDR1 LGHNA, CDR2 YNFKEQ. The CDR3 DNA sequence: TGTGCCAGCAGCCAAGCGAGGGACTCCTACACCGGGGAGCTGTTTTTT. This codes for CASSQARDSYTGELFF.

Note on this clonotype: A much larger clone differs from this one at a single base, so this may be a read error. The CDR3: CSARSPQSSGGLETHYF. The CDR3 bases are TGCAGTGCTAGATCGCCCCAAAGTAGCGGGGGGTTGGAGACCCATTACTTC. The chain is built from TRBV20-1 and TRBJ2-5; 10 positions match TRBD2. There are 17 residues in the CDR3. CDR1 and CDR2 from the germline V gene are DFQATT and SNEGSKA (reference sequence).

On this clonotype: One end of the junction fails to match germline, which may point to a read error. V and J are TRBV11-1 and TRBJ2-3; no clear D gene. The length of the CDR3 is 12 residues. Per germline, CDR1 SGHAT and CDR2 FQDESV (reference sequence). The CDR3 here is CAGSLSYDTHYF. CDR3 sequence (DNA): TGTGCCGGCAGCTTATCGTACGATACGCACTATTTT.

As to this clonotype: Just one base apart from a much larger clone, this may be a read error. The rearrangement uses TRBV5-6 and TRBJ2-1, with D possibly TRBD2 on 6 matching bases. CDR1 and CDR2 (germline): SGHDT, YYEEEE. The CDR3 consists of 16 residues. CDR3 nucleotides: TGTGCCAGCAGCCTTCTTGGCCGGACTACCTACAATGAGCACTTCTTC. It yields the protein CASSLLGRTTYNEHFF.

This chain links TRBV4-3 with TRBJ2-1; 8 bases are a match to TRBD1. Germline assignment: CDR1 LGHNA and CDR2 YSLEER. Unmatched junction bases numbered 13, after V lost 0 bases and J lost 12 bases. The CDR3 is 16 residues long. CDR3 DNA sequence: TGCGCCAGCAGCCAAGAAGGACAGGGTGTTGGAAGTAGGCAGTTCTTC. Its translation: CASSQEGQGVGSRQFF.